A selection of T cell receptor beta chains follows, all from one sample in a study of T cell clones after liver transplantation. Clones were sequenced by immunoSEQ multiplex PCR, and TCRdb holds only the in-frame ones, with some missing. The sample consists of fewer than 45,000 clones, about 86% of them appearing once. The material was CD4+ T cells from blood, obtained 24 months after liver transplant. The receptors originated from a human patient who received a liver transplant. Some T cells here may be from the graft donor. Both conserved end residues are part of each CDR3. D genes are given only for firm matches. Clone size, where shown, is once, few, many, or a class for clones that have expanded.

d_gene: -; j_gene: TRBJ2-1; v_gene: TRBV2; abundance: -; CDR3aa: CASSVGAPYNEQFF; CDR3nt: TGTGCCAGCAGTGTCGGGGCTCCCTACAATGAGCAGTTCTTC
d_gene: -; j_gene: TRBJ1-3; v_gene: TRBV6-1; abundance: -; CDR3aa: CASSEARAGNTIYF; CDR3nt: TGTGCCAGCAGTGAAGCCAGGGCTGGAAACACCATATATTTT
d_gene: TRBD1; j_gene: TRBJ1-1; v_gene: TRBV18; abundance: -; CDR3aa: CASSPTGGGTEAFF; CDR3nt: TGTGCCAGCTCACCCACAGGGGGGGGCACTGAAGCTTTCTTT
d_gene: -; j_gene: TRBJ2-6; v_gene: TRBV15; abundance: -; CDR3aa: CATSRVGTQSRSGANVLTF; CDR3nt: TGTGCCACCAGCAGAGTTGGGACGCAATCACGCTCTGGGGCCAACGTCCTGACTTTC
d_gene: -; j_gene: TRBJ2-7; v_gene: TRBV2; abundance: -; CDR3aa: CASKGDGTGEQYF; CDR3nt: TGTGCCAGCAAAGGTGACGGGACGGGGGAGCAGTACTTC
d_gene: -; j_gene: TRBJ2-2; v_gene: TRBV19; abundance: -; CDR3aa: CASSIRVDAVTGELFF; CDR3nt: TGTGCCAGTAGTATCCGGGTGGATGCCGTCACCGGGGAGCTGTTTTTT
d_gene: -; j_gene: TRBJ1-2; v_gene: TRBV10-3; abundance: -; CDR3aa: CAISESGQGRGYTF; CDR3nt: TGTGCCATCAGTGAGTCCGGGCAGGGTCGGGGCTACACCTTC
d_gene: -; j_gene: TRBJ2-1; v_gene: TRBV5-1; abundance: -; CDR3aa: CASSLEAGRINEQFF; CDR3nt: TGCGCCAGCAGCTTGGAGGCAGGGCGAATCAATGAGCAGTTCTTC
d_gene: TRBD1; j_gene: TRBJ2-2; v_gene: TRBV5-5; abundance: -; CDR3aa: CASSWGTGGSTGELFF; CDR3nt: TGTGCCAGCAGCTGGGGAACAGGGGGAAGTACCGGGGAGCTGTTTTTT
d_gene: TRBD1; j_gene: TRBJ2-1; v_gene: TRBV7-2; abundance: -; CDR3aa: CASSLLFGGQGRNEQFF; CDR3nt: TGTGCCAGCAGCTTATTATTTGGGGGACAGGGACGCAATGAGCAGTTCTTC
d_gene: -; j_gene: TRBJ2-6; v_gene: TRBV12-5; abundance: -; CDR3aa: CASAPESAGFAGANVLTF; CDR3nt: TGTGCTAGTGCCCCGGAGAGTGCAGGCTTCGCTGGGGCCAACGTCCTGACTTTC
d_gene: -; j_gene: TRBJ2-2; v_gene: TRBV5-6; abundance: -; CDR3aa: CASSLATGELFF; CDR3nt: TGTGCCAGCAGCTTGGCCACCGGGGAGCTGTTTTTT
d_gene: TRBD1; j_gene: TRBJ1-6; v_gene: TRBV27; abundance: few; CDR3aa: CASSGLGTGSPLHF; CDR3nt: TGTGCCAGCAGCGGACTGGGGACAGGATCACCCCTCCACTTT
d_gene: TRBD1; j_gene: TRBJ2-7; v_gene: TRBV11-2; abundance: few; CDR3aa: CASSGGQGNYEQYF; CDR3nt: TGTGCCAGCAGCGGCGGACAGGGAAACTACGAGCAGTACTTC
d_gene: -; j_gene: TRBJ2-3; v_gene: TRBV6-6; abundance: -; CDR3aa: CASSPLGGAVADTQYF; CDR3nt: TGTGCCAGCAGTCCCCTGGGGGGGGCCGTCGCAGATACGCAGTATTTT
d_gene: TRBD1; j_gene: TRBJ2-2; v_gene: TRBV25-1; abundance: -; CDR3aa: CASSGRQGRGELFF; CDR3nt: TGTGCCAGCAGTGGGCGACAGGGGAGGGGGGAGCTGTTTTTT
d_gene: -; j_gene: TRBJ1-6; v_gene: TRBV7-2; abundance: -; CDR3aa: CASSLGGGGLPLHF; CDR3nt: TGTGCCAGCAGCTTAGGAGGGGGAGGGTTGCCCCTCCACTTT
d_gene: TRBD2; j_gene: TRBJ2-3; v_gene: TRBV9; abundance: -; CDR3aa: CASSVGSGGSDTQYF; CDR3nt: TGTGCCAGCAGCGTAGGGAGCGGGGGTAGTGATACGCAGTATTTT
d_gene: -; j_gene: TRBJ1-6; v_gene: TRBV7-2; abundance: -; CDR3aa: CASSRFRGPLHF; CDR3nt: TGTGCCAGCAGCCGGTTTCGGGGACCCCTCCACTTT
d_gene: -; j_gene: TRBJ2-7; v_gene: TRBV18; abundance: -; CDR3aa: CASSPTDEQYF; CDR3nt: TGTGCCAGCTCACCAACCGACGAGCAGTACTTC
d_gene: -; j_gene: TRBJ2-3; v_gene: TRBV28; abundance: -; CDR3aa: CASSLGLRTDTQYF; CDR3nt: TGTGCCAGCTCACTGGGGCTCCGCACAGATACGCAGTATTTT
d_gene: -; j_gene: TRBJ1-5; v_gene: TRBV5-1; abundance: -; CDR3aa: CASSLAGQLNQPQHF; CDR3nt: TGCGCCAGCAGCTTGGCCGGTCAGCTCAATCAGCCCCAGCATTTT
d_gene: -; j_gene: TRBJ1-4; v_gene: TRBV2; abundance: -; CDR3aa: CATTLTPGEKLFF; CDR3nt: TGTGCCACCACGCTAACACCCGGTGAAAAACTGTTTTTT
d_gene: -; j_gene: TRBJ1-1; v_gene: TRBV19; abundance: -; CDR3aa: CASSDGGRTEAFF; CDR3nt: TGTGCCAGTAGTGACGGGGGGCGGACTGAAGCTTTCTTT
d_gene: -; j_gene: TRBJ1-1; v_gene: TRBV4-1; abundance: once; CDR3aa: CASSSAQKNTEAFF; CDR3nt: TGCGCCAGCAGTAGTGCCCAAAAGAACACTGAAGCTTTCTTT
d_gene: -; j_gene: TRBJ1-1; v_gene: TRBV30; abundance: -; CDR3aa: CAWSKRAEGTEAFF; CDR3nt: TGTGCCTGGAGTAAGAGGGCCGAGGGGACTGAAGCTTTCTTT
d_gene: -; j_gene: TRBJ1-2; v_gene: TRBV2; abundance: -; CDR3aa: CASSEEPIGGRGYGYTF; CDR3nt: TGTGCCAGCAGTGAAGAACCAATAGGGGGGCGAGGCTATGGCTACACCTTC
d_gene: -; j_gene: TRBJ2-3; v_gene: TRBV5-1; abundance: -; CDR3aa: CASSLARSGTVNTDTQYF; CDR3nt: TGCGCCAGCAGCTTGGCCCGGTCGGGGACTGTGAACACAGATACGCAGTATTTT
d_gene: -; j_gene: TRBJ2-7; v_gene: TRBV30; abundance: -; CDR3aa: CAWSRQGAGEQYF; CDR3nt: TGTGCCTGGAGTCGCCAAGGGGCAGGGGAGCAGTACTTC
d_gene: -; j_gene: TRBJ1-5; v_gene: TRBV7-2; abundance: -; CDR3aa: CASSPRVYGPQHF; CDR3nt: TGTGCCAGCAGCCCACGGGTTTATGGGCCCCAGCATTTT
d_gene: -; j_gene: TRBJ2-2; v_gene: TRBV2; abundance: few; CDR3aa: CASSEEGGKTGELFF; CDR3nt: TGTGCCAGCAGTGAAGAGGGGGGCAAGACCGGGGAGCTGTTTTTT
d_gene: TRBD2; j_gene: TRBJ2-2; v_gene: TRBV9; abundance: -; CDR3aa: CASSVEQTSGTGELFF; CDR3nt: TGTGCCAGCAGCGTTGAACAGACTAGCGGCACCGGGGAGCTGTTTTTT
d_gene: -; j_gene: TRBJ2-1; v_gene: TRBV18; abundance: few; CDR3aa: CASSPPLNEQFF; CDR3nt: TGTGCCAGCTCACCACCGTTGAATGAGCAGTTCTTC
d_gene: -; j_gene: TRBJ1-1; v_gene: TRBV6-1; abundance: -; CDR3aa: CASSDKAVATEAFF; CDR3nt: TGTGCCAGCAGTGATAAGGCTGTGGCCACTGAAGCTTTCTTT
d_gene: TRBD2; j_gene: TRBJ2-7; v_gene: TRBV4-1; abundance: -; CDR3aa: CASSQGGAGVDEQYF; CDR3nt: TGCGCCAGCAGCCAAGGAGGGGCGGGAGTTGACGAGCAGTACTTC
d_gene: -; j_gene: TRBJ2-1; v_gene: TRBV7-8; abundance: -; CDR3aa: CASKVRESKVGLYNEQFF; CDR3nt: TGTGCCAGCAAAGTCAGGGAATCCAAAGTAGGCTTATACAATGAGCAGTTCTTC
d_gene: -; j_gene: TRBJ1-2; v_gene: TRBV6-6; abundance: -; CDR3aa: CASSGRTGSGYTF; CDR3nt: TGTGCCAGCAGTGGACGGACGGGCAGTGGCTACACCTTC
d_gene: TRBD1; j_gene: TRBJ1-4; v_gene: TRBV2; abundance: -; CDR3aa: CASRDGQGRGNEKLFF; CDR3nt: TGTGCCAGCAGGGATGGACAGGGGCGGGGGAATGAAAAACTGTTTTTT
d_gene: -; j_gene: TRBJ2-3; v_gene: TRBV19; abundance: few; CDR3aa: CASKGTATRTDTQYF; CDR3nt: TGTGCCAGTAAAGGAACAGCCACTCGCACAGATACGCAGTATTTT
d_gene: TRBD2; j_gene: TRBJ2-3; v_gene: TRBV2; abundance: -; CDR3aa: CASSEGLAGINTQYF; CDR3nt: TGTGCCAGCAGTGAAGGGCTAGCGGGGATCAATACGCAGTATTTT
d_gene: -; j_gene: TRBJ2-6; v_gene: TRBV5-1; abundance: -; CDR3aa: CASSLVTVGGNVLTF; CDR3nt: TGCGCCAGCAGCTTGGTTACCGTGGGGGGCAACGTCCTGACTTTC
d_gene: TRBD2; j_gene: TRBJ2-5; v_gene: TRBV5-4; abundance: -; CDR3aa: CASSRGIAGGPREETQYF; CDR3nt: TGTGCCAGCAGCCGGGGGATAGCGGGAGGGCCGAGAGAAGAGACCCAGTACTTC
d_gene: -; j_gene: TRBJ1-2; v_gene: TRBV6-1; abundance: once; CDR3aa: CASSVAQLNYGYTF; CDR3nt: TGTGCCAGCAGTGTGGCGCAACTTAACTATGGCTACACCTTC
d_gene: TRBD1; j_gene: TRBJ1-6; v_gene: TRBV5-6; abundance: -; CDR3aa: CASSLEQGVESPLHF; CDR3nt: TGTGCCAGCAGCTTGGAACAGGGGGTAGAATCACCCCTCCACTTT
d_gene: -; j_gene: TRBJ1-1; v_gene: TRBV2; abundance: -; CDR3aa: CASSSQSGTPGGAFF; CDR3nt: TGTGCCAGCAGTTCACAATCCGGGACTCCCGGAGGAGCTTTCTTT
d_gene: TRBD1; j_gene: TRBJ2-7; v_gene: TRBV7-2; abundance: -; CDR3aa: CASARDRLSYEQYF; CDR3nt: TGTGCCAGCGCCCGGGACAGGCTATCCTACGAGCAGTACTTC